A selection of T cell receptor beta chains follows, all from one sample in a study of T-cell reconstitution after alpha-beta-depleted transplantation in children. A single record per CDR3 protein comes from TCRdb applying MiXCR to the PCR reads. The sample has 90,000 to 130,000 distinct CDR3 sequences, about 9.3% seen once; the top ten hold around 8.5%. The specimen was PBMCs from the stem cell graft donor, collected from the stem cell graft. These receptors all come from a human donor who donated a stem cell graft to a child with acute lymphoblastic leukemia. Each CDR3 is given with its conserved first and last residue. The order of the fields is V gene, clone size, D gene, J gene, CDR3 protein, CDR3 DNA. A D gene is named only where the DNA matches it firmly. Clone size is not always given. Where it is, it says once, few, many or a class for expanded clones.

TRBV5-1	many	-	TRBJ2-1	CASSGRGEIGNNEQFF	TGCGCCAGCAGCGGCAGGGGGGAGATCGGGAACAATGAGCAGTTCTTC
TRBV15	many	-	TRBJ1-1	CATSGRTASNTEAFF	TGTGCCACCAGCGGTCGGACCGCTTCGAACACTGAAGCTTTCTTT
TRBV10-2	many	TRBD1	TRBJ1-2	CASRTGPPNYGYTF	TGCGCCAGCAGGACAGGGCCTCCTAACTATGGCTACACCTTC
TRBV7-9	many	-	TRBJ2-1	CASSTLAQSKNEQFF	TGTGCCAGCAGCACCCTAGCTCAGAGTAAGAATGAGCAGTTCTTC
TRBV20-1	many	TRBD2	TRBJ2-7	CSARLAGDHLEQYF	TGCAGTGCTAGACTAGCGGGCGACCACTTGGAGCAGTACTTC
TRBV30	-	-	TRBJ2-7	CAFRLRGRTSYEQYF	TGTGCCTTTCGCCTTCGTGGGAGAACTTCCTACGAGCAGTACTTC
TRBV5-1	-	-	TRBJ2-7	CASSLDLAVPTYEQYF	TGCGCCAGCAGCTTGGATTTAGCGGTCCCCACCTACGAGCAGTACTTC
TRBV6-5	many	TRBD2	TRBJ2-5	CASSPGLAGQETQYF	TGTGCCAGCAGTCCGGGACTAGCGGGGCAAGAGACCCAGTACTTC
TRBV20-1	many	-	TRBJ2-7	CSARVRYEQYF	TGCAGTGCTAGAGTAAGGTACGAGCAGTACTTC
TRBV12-3/TRBV12-4	many	-	TRBJ2-1	CASSLDWGEQFF	TGTGCCAGCAGTTTAGACTGGGGGGAGCAGTTCTTC
TRBV19	few	TRBD1	TRBJ1-1	CASKNTVGQGDEAFF	TGTGCCAGTAAAAACACTGTGGGACAGGGGGATGAAGCTTTCTTT
TRBV2	many	-	TRBJ1-1	CASSVTANTEAFF	TGTGCCAGTTCGGTGACAGCAAACACTGAAGCTTTCTTT
TRBV2	once	-	TRBJ2-7	CACCLRSDRTLRGYEQYF	TGTGCCTGCTGTTTAAGGTCGGACAGAACCTTGAGGGGTTACGAGCAGTACTTC
TRBV20-1	-	TRBD2	TRBJ2-3	CSADAGPSGRAATPQDTQYF	TGCAGTGCTGATGCCGGGCCTAGCGGGAGGGCCGCTACACCCCAAGATACGCAGTATTTT
TRBV12-3/TRBV12-4	few	TRBD1	TRBJ1-1	CASSLRQGTEAFF	TGTGCCAGCAGTCTAAGACAGGGCACTGAAGCTTTCTTT
TRBV2	many	-	TRBJ2-1	CASSRTAYNEQFF	TGTGCCAGCAGCAGGACAGCCTATAATGAGCAGTTCTTC
TRBV20-1	many	-	TRBJ1-2	CSASGKDYGYTF	TGCAGTGCTAGCGGGAAGGATTATGGCTACACCTTC
TRBV4-2	many	-	TRBJ2-3	CASSQGLRDTQYF	TGTGCCAGCAGCCAAGGATTAAGGGATACGCAGTATTTT
TRBV7-2	many	-	TRBJ1-2	CASSFRAGPEHGYTF	TGTGCCAGCAGCTTCAGGGCAGGGCCCGAACATGGCTACACCTTC
TRBV7-9	many	TRBD1	TRBJ2-5	CASSPGTGEETQYF	TGTGCCAGCAGCCCCGGGACAGGGGAAGAGACCCAGTACTTC
TRBV7-8	many	TRBD2	TRBJ2-3	CASSPRSSGRTDTQYF	TGTGCCAGCAGCCCCCGGTCGAGCGGGAGAACAGATACGCAGTATTTT
TRBV7-2	-	-	TRBJ2-1	CASSLSGANNEQFF	TGTGCCAGCAGCCTCTCGGGCGCGAACAATGAGCAGTTCTTC
TRBV6-5	many	TRBD1	TRBJ1-2	CASSYAGQGARRSFGYTF	TGTGCCAGCAGTTACGCGGGACAGGGGGCGCGAAGGTCTTTTGGCTACACCTTC
TRBV5-5	many	-	TRBJ2-2	CASSLEVNTGELFF	TGTGCCAGCAGCTTGGAGGTGAACACCGGGGAGCTGTTTTTT
TRBV7-9	many	-	TRBJ1-4	CASRGIATNEKLFF	TGTGCCAGCAGGGGCATTGCAACTAATGAAAAACTGTTTTTT
TRBV5-1	many	-	TRBJ1-4	CASSLGQNGKLFF	TGCGCCAGCAGCCTCGGACAGAACGGAAAACTGTTTTTT
TRBV18	many	-	TRBJ1-5	CASSPSHSNQPQHF	TGTGCCAGCTCACCCTCCCATAGCAATCAGCCCCAGCATTTT
TRBV2	many	-	TRBJ2-7	CASSVVKGRPYEQYF	TGTGCCAGCAGTGTAGTGAAGGGCCGACCCTACGAGCAGTACTTC
TRBV7-2	-	TRBD1	TRBJ2-7	CASSPGDDRGYEQYF	TGTGCCAGCAGCCCCGGAGATGACAGGGGATACGAGCAGTACTTC
TRBV12-3/TRBV12-4	many	TRBD1	TRBJ2-1	CASSPPGQRYNEQFF	TGTGCCAGCAGTCCCCCGGGACAGAGATACAATGAGCAGTTCTTC
TRBV6-1	many	-	TRBJ2-2	CASSLVRGADTGELFF	TGTGCCAGCAGTCTCGTTAGGGGGGCTGACACCGGGGAGCTGTTTTTT
TRBV29-1	many	TRBD2	TRBJ2-1	CSVPASGSYNEQFF	TGCAGCGTTCCCGCTAGCGGGAGCTACAATGAGCAGTTCTTC
TRBV7-6	many	TRBD2	TRBJ2-1	CASSLAAGRYNEQFF	TGTGCCAGCAGCTTAGCAGCGGGACGATACAATGAGCAGTTCTTC
TRBV13	-	-	TRBJ1-4	CASSLERENEKLFF	TGTGCCAGCAGCTTAGAACGGGAGAATGAAAAACTGTTTTTT
TRBV7-2	many	-	TRBJ2-5	CASSSNYPETQYF	TGTGCCAGCAGCTCGAACTACCCAGAGACCCAGTACTTC
TRBV7-9	many	-	TRBJ2-5	CASSLGFLGIQETQYF	TGTGCCAGCAGCTTAGGTTTCCTAGGGATCCAAGAGACCCAGTACTTC
TRBV12-3/TRBV12-4	many	TRBD1	TRBJ1-4	CASSGDRGNEKLFF	TGTGCCAGCAGTGGGGACAGGGGGAATGAAAAACTGTTTTTT
TRBV10-3	-	TRBD1	TRBJ1-1	CAIGTGGLTEAFF	TGTGCCATCGGAACAGGGGGCTTGACTGAAGCTTTCTTT
TRBV7-3	many	TRBD2	TRBJ2-2	CASSPLSGGAHGELFF	TGTGCCAGCAGCCCCCTTTCGGGAGGGGCCCACGGGGAGCTGTTTTTT
TRBV10-3	-	-	TRBJ2-1	CAIRRDNEQFF	TGTGCCATCAGACGGGACAATGAGCAGTTCTTC
TRBV7-2	few	-	TRBJ1-2	CASNRKDKKGGYTF	TGTGCCAGCAACAGGAAGGATAAAAAGGGTGGCTACACCTTC
TRBV4-2	many	TRBD2	TRBJ2-1	CATQGLEKIEQFF	TGTGCCACCCAGGGACTAGAAAAAATTGAGCAGTTCTTC
TRBV4-3	many	-	TRBJ2-7	CASSQTLGDEQYF	TGCGCCAGCAGCCAGACACTGGGCGACGAGCAGTACTTC
TRBV11-1	once	TRBD2	TRBJ2-1	CASSLAGTRAYNEQFF	TGTGCCAGCAGCTTAGCCGGGACTAGGGCGTACAATGAGCAGTTCTTC
TRBV29-1	many	-	TRBJ1-1	CSVEDWGARNTEAFF	TGCAGCGTTGAAGATTGGGGGGCGCGGAACACTGAAGCTTTCTTT
TRBV12-3/TRBV12-4	many	-	TRBJ1-1	CASGGDKLLSTEAFF	TGTGCCAGTGGAGGGGATAAGCTTCTAAGCACTGAAGCTTTCTTT
TRBV6-2/TRBV6-3	many	TRBD1	TRBJ1-5	CASRADRGGNQPQHF	TGTGCCAGCAGGGCGGACAGGGGGGGCAATCAGCCCCAGCATTTT
TRBV12-3/TRBV12-4	many	-	TRBJ1-1	CASSRRVSGTEAFF	TGTGCCAGCAGTCGCAGGGTATCGGGCACTGAAGCTTTCTTT
TRBV29-1	many	TRBD1	TRBJ1-1	CSLTPGTGVMIDTEAFF	TGCAGCTTGACTCCCGGGACAGGGGTCATGATCGACACTGAAGCTTTCTTT